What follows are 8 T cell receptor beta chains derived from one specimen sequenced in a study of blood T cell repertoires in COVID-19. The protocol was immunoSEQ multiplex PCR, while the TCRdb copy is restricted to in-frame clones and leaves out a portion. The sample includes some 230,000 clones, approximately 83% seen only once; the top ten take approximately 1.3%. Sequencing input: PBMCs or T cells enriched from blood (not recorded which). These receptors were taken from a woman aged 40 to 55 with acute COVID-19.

For the CDR3, the DNA is TGTGCCAGCAGGGGGGACAGGGGTGGTTCTGGGGCCAACGTCCTGACTTTC. It translates to CASRGDRGGSGANVLTF. The gene calls are TRBV2 and TRBJ2-6; TRBD1 agrees at 10 bases. CDR1 is SNHLY and CDR2 is FYNNEI in the germline V gene. The CDR3 length is 17 residues. With V trimmed by 6 bases and J by 1 base, 6 bases remained unmatched.

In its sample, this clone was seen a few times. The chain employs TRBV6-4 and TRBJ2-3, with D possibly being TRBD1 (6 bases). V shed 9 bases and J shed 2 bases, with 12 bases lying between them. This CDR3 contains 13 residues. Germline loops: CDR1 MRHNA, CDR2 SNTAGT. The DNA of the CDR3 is TGTGCCAGTGGCTCGGGACACACAGATACGCAGTATTTT. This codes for CASGSGHTDTQYF.

This CDR3 reads CATSRDTGGGTEAFF. CDR3 DNA sequence: TGTGCCACCAGCAGAGACACAGGGGGAGGTACTGAAGCTTTCTTT. V gene TRBV15 combines with J gene TRBJ1-1; 8 bases fit TRBD1. V shed 0 bases and J 5 bases; nucleotides not matched to a gene: 5. Germline assignment: CDR1 LNHNV and CDR2 YYDKDF (reference sequence). The CDR3 has 15 amino acids. The full variable domain, completed using reference TRBV15 and TRBJ1-1, is DAMVIQNPRYQVTQFGKPVTLSCSQTLNHNVMYWYQQKSSQAPKLLFHYYDKDFNNEADTPDNFQSRRPNTSFCFLDIRSPGLGDTAMYLCATSRDTGGGTEAFFGQGTRLTVV.

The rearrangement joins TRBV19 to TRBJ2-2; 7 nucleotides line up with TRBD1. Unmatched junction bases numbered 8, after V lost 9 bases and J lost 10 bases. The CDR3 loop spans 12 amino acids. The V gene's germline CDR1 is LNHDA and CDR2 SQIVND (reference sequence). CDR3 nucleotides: TGTGCCAGCTCGACAGGGATAGCGGAGCTGTTTTTT. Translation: CASSTGIAELFF. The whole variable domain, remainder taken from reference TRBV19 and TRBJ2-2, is DGGITQSPKYLFRKEGQNVTLSCEQNLNHDAMYWYRQDPGQGLRLIYYSQIVNDFQKGDIAEGYSVSREKKESFPLTVTSAQKNPTAFYLCASSTGIAELFFGEGSRLTVL.

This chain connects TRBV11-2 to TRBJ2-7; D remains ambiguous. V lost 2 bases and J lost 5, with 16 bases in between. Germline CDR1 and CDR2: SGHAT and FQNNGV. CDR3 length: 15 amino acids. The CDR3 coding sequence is TGTGCCAGCAGCTTATTTGCGGTTATTAAGAACGAGCAGTACTTC. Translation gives CASSLFAVIKNEQYF. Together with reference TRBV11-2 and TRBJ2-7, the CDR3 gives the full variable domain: EAGVAQSPRYKIIEKRQSVAFWCNPISGHATLYWYQQILGQGPKLLIQFQNNGVVDDSQLPKDRFSAERLKGVDSTLKIQPAKLEDSAVYLCASSLFAVIKNEQYFGPGTRLTVT.

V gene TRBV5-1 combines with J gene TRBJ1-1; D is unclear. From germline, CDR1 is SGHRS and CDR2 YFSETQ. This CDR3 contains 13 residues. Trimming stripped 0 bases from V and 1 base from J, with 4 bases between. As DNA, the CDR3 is TGCGCCAGCAGCTTGGCAGGGAACACTGAAGCTTTCTTT. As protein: CASSLAGNTEAFF.

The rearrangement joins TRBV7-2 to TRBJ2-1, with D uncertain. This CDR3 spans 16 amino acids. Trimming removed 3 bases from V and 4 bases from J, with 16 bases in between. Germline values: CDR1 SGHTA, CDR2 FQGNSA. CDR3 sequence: CASSLSGSSTYNEQFF. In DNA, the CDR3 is TGTGCCAGCAGCTTGAGTGGTAGCAGCACGTACAATGAGCAGTTCTTC.

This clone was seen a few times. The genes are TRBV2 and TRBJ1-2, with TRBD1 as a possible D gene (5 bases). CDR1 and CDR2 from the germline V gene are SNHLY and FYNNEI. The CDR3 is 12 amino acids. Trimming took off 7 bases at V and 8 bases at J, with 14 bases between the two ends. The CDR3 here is CASKFDSYGYTF. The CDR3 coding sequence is TGTGCCAGCAAATTCGACAGTTACGGCTACACCTTC. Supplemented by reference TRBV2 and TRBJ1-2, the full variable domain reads EPEVTQTPSHQVTQMGQEVILRCVPISNHLYFYWYRQILGQKVEFLVSFYNNEISEKSEIFDDQFSVERPDGSNFTLKIRSTKLEDSAMYFCASKFDSYGYTFGSGTRLTVV.